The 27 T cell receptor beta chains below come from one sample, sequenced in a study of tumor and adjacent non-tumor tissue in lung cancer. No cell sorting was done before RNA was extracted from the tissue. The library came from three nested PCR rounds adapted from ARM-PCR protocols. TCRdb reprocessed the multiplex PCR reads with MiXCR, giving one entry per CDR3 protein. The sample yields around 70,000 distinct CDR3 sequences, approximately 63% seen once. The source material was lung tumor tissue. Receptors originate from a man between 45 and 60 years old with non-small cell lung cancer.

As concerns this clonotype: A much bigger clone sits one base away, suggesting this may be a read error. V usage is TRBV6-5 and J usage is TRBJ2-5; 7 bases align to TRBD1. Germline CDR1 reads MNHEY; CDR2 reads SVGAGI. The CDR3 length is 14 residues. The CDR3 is CASSRQGTQETHYF. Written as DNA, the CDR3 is TGTGCCAGCAGTAGACAGGGAACCCAAGAGACCCACTACTTC.

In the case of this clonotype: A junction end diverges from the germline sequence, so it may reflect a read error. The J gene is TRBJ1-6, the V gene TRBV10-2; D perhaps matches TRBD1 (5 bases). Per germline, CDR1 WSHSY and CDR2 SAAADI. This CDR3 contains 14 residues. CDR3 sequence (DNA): TGCGCCAGCGCGCTACAGGACCTTGATTCACCCCTCCAGTTT. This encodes CASALQDLDSPLQF.

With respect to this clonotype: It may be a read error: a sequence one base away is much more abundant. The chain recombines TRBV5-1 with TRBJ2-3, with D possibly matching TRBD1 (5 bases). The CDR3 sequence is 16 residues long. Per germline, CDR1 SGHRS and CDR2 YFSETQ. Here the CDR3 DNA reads TGCACCAGCAGCTCGGATGGGGCGGATAGCACAGATACGCAGTATTTT. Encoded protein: CTSSSDGADSTDTQYF.

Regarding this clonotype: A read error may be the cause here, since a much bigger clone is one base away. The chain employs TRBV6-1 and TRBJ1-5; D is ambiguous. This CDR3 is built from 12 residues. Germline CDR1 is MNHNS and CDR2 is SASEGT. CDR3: CARSIAYQPQHF. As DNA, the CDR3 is TGTGCCCGCAGTATTGCCTATCAGCCCCAGCATTTT.

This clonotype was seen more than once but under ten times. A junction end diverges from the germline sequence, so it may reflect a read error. The CDR3 sequence is CACSFRAGRSSATNEKLFF. The CDR3, as DNA: TGCGCCTGCAGTTTCCGGGCAGGACGATCTTCTGCAACTAATGAAAAACTGTTTTTT. The chain is built from TRBV28 and TRBJ1-4, with D unresolved. This CDR3 is 19 amino acids long. Germline CDR1 MDHEN, CDR2 SYDVKM.

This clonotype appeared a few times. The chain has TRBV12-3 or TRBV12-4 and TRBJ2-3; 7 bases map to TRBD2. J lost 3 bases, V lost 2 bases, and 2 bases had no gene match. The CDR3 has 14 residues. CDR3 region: CASSLMRETDTQYF. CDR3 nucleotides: TGTGCCAGCAGTTTAATGCGGGAGACAGATACGCAGTATTTT.

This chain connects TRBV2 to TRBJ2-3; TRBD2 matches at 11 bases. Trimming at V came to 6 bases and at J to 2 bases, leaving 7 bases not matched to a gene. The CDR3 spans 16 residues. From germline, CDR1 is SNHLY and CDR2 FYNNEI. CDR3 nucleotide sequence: TGTGCCAGCAGAGGGGGACTAGCGGCAATCACAGATACGCAGTATTTT. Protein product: CASRGGLAAITDTQYF.

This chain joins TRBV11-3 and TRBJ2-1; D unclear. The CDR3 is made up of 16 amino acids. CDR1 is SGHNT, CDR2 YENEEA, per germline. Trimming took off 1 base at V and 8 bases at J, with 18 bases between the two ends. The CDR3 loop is CASSLAQVALVDEQFF. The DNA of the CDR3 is TGTGCCAGCAGCTTAGCCCAGGTGGCGTTAGTGGATGAGCAGTTCTTC.

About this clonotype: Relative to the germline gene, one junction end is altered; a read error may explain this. CDR3 sequence: CASSLRGNDQPRHF. CDR3 in DNA: TGTGCCAGTAGCTTACGGGGAAACGATCAGCCCCGGCATTTT. The chain links TRBV11-2 to TRBJ1-5, with D hard to call. Looked up from germline, CDR1 is SGHAT and CDR2 is FQNNGV. The CDR3 has 14 amino acids.

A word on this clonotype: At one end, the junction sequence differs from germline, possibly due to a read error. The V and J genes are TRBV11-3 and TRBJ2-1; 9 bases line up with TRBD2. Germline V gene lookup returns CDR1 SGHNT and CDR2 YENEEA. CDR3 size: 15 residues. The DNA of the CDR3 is TGTGGCAGCCTACGACTAGCGGTAAACTACAATGAGCAGTTCTTC. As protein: CGSLRLAVNYNEQFF.

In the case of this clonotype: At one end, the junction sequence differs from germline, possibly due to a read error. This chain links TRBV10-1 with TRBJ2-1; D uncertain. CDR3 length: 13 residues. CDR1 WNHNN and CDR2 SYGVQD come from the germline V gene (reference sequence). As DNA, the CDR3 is TGCACCAGCAGTACCTCAGATAGAAGGGAGCAGTTCTTC. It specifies CTSSTSDRREQFF.

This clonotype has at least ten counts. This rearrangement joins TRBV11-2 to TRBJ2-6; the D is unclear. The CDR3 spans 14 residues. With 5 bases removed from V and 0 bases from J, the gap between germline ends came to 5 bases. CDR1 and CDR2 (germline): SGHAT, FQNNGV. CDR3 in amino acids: CASSPNSGANVLTF. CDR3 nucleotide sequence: TGTGCCAGCAGCCCAAACTCTGGGGCCAACGTCCTGACTTTC.

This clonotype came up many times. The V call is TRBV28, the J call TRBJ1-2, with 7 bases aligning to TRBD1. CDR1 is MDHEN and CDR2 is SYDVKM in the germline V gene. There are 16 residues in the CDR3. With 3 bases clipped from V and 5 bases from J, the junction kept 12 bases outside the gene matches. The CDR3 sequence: CASSFTGVRSLYGYTF. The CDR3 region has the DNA TGTGCCAGCAGTTTTACAGGGGTCCGATCTCTGTATGGCTACACCTTC.

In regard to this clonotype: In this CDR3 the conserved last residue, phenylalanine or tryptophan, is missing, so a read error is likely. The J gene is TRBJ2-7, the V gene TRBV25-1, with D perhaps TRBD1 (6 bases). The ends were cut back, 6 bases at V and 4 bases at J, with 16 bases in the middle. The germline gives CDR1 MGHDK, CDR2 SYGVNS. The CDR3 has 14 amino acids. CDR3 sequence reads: CASSDGTGWYEQYC. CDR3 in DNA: TGTGCCAGCAGCGATGGAACAGGGTGGTACGAGCAGTACTGC.

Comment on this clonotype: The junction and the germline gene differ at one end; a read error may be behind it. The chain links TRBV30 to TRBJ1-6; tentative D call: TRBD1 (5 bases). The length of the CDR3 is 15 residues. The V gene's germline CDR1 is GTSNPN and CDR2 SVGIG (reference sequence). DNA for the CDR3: TGTGCCTCAATAGGGCAGGGTGGTTATAATTCACCCCCCCACTTT. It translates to CASIGQGGYNSPPHF.

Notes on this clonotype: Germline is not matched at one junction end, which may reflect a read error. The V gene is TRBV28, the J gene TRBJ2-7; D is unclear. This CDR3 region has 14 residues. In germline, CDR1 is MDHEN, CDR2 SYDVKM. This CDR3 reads CASTLLRRSYKQYF. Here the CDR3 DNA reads TGTGCCAGCACTCTACTTAGAAGGTCCTACAAGCAGTACTTC.

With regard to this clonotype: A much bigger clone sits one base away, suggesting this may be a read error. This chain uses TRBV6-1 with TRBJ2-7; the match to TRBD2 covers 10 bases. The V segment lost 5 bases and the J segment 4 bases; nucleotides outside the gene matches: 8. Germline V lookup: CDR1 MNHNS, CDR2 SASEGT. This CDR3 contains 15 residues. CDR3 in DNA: TGTGCCAGCAGTACCTTAGCGGGAGGAGATTACGAGCAGTACTTC. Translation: CASSTLAGGDYEQYF.

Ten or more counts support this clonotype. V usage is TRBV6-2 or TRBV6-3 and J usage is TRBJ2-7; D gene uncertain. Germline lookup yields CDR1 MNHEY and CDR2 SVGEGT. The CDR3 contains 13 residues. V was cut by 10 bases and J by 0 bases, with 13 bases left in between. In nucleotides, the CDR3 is TGTGCCATCTCGCCAGCGACCTCCTACGAGCAGTACTTC. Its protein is CAISPATSYEQYF.

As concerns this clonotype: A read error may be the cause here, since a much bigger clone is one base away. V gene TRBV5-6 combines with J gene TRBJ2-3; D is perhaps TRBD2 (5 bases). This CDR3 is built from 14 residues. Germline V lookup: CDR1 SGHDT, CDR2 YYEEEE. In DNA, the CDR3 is TGTGCCAGCAGCTGGACTCTAAGCACAGATATGCAGTATTTT. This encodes CASSWTLSTDMQYF.

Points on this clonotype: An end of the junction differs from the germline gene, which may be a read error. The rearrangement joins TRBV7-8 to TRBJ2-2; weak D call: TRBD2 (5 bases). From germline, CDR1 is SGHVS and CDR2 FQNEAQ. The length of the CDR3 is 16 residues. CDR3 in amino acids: CASSLSIGSNTGEPFF. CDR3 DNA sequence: TGTGCCAGCAGCTTATCCATAGGCTCGAACACCGGGGAGCCGTTTTTT.

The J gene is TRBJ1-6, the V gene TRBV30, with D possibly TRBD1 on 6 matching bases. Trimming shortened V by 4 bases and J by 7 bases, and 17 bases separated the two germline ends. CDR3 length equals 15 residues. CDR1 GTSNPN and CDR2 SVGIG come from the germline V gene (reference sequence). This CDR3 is CAWTLGGGQNSPLHF. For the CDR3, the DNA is TGTGCCTGGACCCTGGGGGGGGGCCAGAATTCACCCCTCCACTTT. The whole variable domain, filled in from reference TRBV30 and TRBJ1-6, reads SQTIHQWPATLVQPVGSPLSLECTVEGTSNPNLYWYRQAAGRGLQLLFYSVGIGQISSEVPQNLSASRPQDRQFILSSKKLLLSDSGFYLCAWTLGGGQNSPLHFGNGTRLTVT.

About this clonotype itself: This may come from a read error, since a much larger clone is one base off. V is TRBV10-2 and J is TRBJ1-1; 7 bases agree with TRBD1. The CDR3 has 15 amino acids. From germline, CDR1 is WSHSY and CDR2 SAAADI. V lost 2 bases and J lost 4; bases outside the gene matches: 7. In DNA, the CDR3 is TGCGCCAGCAGTGAGCACTTTCAGGGGGGCACTGAAGCTTTCTTT. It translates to CASSEHFQGGTEAFF.

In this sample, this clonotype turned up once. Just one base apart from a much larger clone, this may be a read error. The CDR3 region has the DNA TGTGCCAGCAGTGAAGCTTCCGGGGGCTATGACTACACCTTC. Amino acid sequence: CASSEASGGYDYTF. This sequence joins TRBV6-1 and TRBJ1-2; the D gene is possibly TRBD1 (6 bases). The CDR3 is 14 residues long. CDR1 is MNHNS and CDR2 is SASEGT in the germline V gene.

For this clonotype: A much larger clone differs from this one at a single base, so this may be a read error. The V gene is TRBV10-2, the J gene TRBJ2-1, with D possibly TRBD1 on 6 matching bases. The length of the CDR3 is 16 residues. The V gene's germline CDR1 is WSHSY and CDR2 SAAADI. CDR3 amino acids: CASSEGQFGGYNDQFF. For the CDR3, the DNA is TGCGCCAGCAGTGAGGGACAGTTTGGGGGATACAATGATCAGTTCTTC.

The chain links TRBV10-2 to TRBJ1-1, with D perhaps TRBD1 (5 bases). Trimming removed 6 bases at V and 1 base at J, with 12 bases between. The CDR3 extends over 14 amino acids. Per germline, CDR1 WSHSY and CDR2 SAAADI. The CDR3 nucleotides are TGCGCCAGCAGGGGGGAGGGTAGGAACACTGAAGCTTTCTTT. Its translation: CASRGEGRNTEAFF.

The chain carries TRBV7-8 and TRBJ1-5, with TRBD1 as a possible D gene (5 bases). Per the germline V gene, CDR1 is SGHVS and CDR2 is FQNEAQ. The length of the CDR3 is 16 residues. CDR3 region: CGNSLAGRVGFQPQHF. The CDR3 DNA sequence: TGTGGCAACAGCTTAGCGGGCAGGGTCGGGTTTCAGCCCCAGCATTTT.

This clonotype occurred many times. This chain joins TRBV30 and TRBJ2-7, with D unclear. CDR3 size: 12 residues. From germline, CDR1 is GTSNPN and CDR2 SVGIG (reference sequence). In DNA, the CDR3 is TGTGCAGGAGCAGGCCTCTCCTACGAGCAGTACTTC. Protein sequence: CAGAGLSYEQYF.